The rows below give T cell receptor beta chains drawn from one sample of a study of T-cell memory formation after mild COVID-19. TCRdb passed the 5' RACE reads through MiXCR, listing each CDR3 protein once. The data show 250,000 to 300,000 distinct CDR3 sequences, around 8% seen once. Sequencing was performed on PBMCs or a T cell subset sorted from them (not recorded which). The receptors come from a man younger than 35 who had mild COVID-19 (a few samples of this study predate the infection). Cell type and time point are not known. Both conserved end residues are part of each CDR3. D genes are given only for firm matches. Where a row states a size, it is once, few, many or the class of an expanded clone; other rows omit it.

cdr3_aa: CASSRSESSYNEQFF; cdr3_nt: TGTGCCAGCAGCCGGTCGGAAAGCTCCTACAATGAGCAGTTCTTC; j_call: TRBJ2-1; d_call: .; clone_size: .; v_call: TRBV3-1
cdr3_aa: CASSQGWSVWSEQYF; cdr3_nt: TGTGCCAGCAGCCAAGGATGGTCCGTCTGGAGCGAGCAGTACTTC; j_call: TRBJ2-7; d_call: .; clone_size: .; v_call: TRBV4-2
cdr3_aa: CASSQSRSSGGANTQYF; cdr3_nt: TGTGCCAGCAGCCAATCCCGGTCCAGCGGGGGGGCAAATACGCAGTATTTT; j_call: TRBJ2-3; d_call: TRBD2; clone_size: many; v_call: TRBV4-2
cdr3_aa: CASSLGPAQTGELFF; cdr3_nt: TGTGCCAGCAGTTTAGGGCCCGCCCAGACCGGGGAGCTGTTTTTT; j_call: TRBJ2-2; d_call: .; clone_size: .; v_call: TRBV12-3/TRBV12-4
cdr3_aa: CASRGKETQYF; cdr3_nt: TGTGCCAGCAGGGGGAAGGAGACCCAGTACTTC; j_call: TRBJ2-5; d_call: .; clone_size: .; v_call: TRBV6-2/TRBV6-3
cdr3_aa: CASSSSRDDRTYYGYTF; cdr3_nt: TGTGCCAGCAGCTCTAGTCGAGACGACAGGACTTACTATGGCTACACCTTC; j_call: TRBJ1-2; d_call: .; clone_size: .; v_call: TRBV7-9
cdr3_aa: CASHRSTDTQYF; cdr3_nt: TGTGCCAGCCACAGGAGCACAGATACGCAGTATTTT; j_call: TRBJ2-3; d_call: .; clone_size: .; v_call: TRBV7-9
cdr3_aa: CASTSSGSYEQYF; cdr3_nt: TGTGCCAGCACCTCATCGGGCTCCTACGAGCAGTACTTC; j_call: TRBJ2-7; d_call: .; clone_size: .; v_call: TRBV12-3/TRBV12-4
cdr3_aa: CASSLRTDSNNEQFF; cdr3_nt: TGTGCCAGCAGCTTAAGGACTGACTCGAACAATGAGCAGTTCTTC; j_call: TRBJ2-1; d_call: .; clone_size: .; v_call: TRBV7-6
cdr3_aa: CASSLQGVSYEQYF; cdr3_nt: TGCGCCAGCAGCTTACAGGGGGTATCCTACGAGCAGTACTTC; j_call: TRBJ2-7; d_call: TRBD1; clone_size: many; v_call: TRBV5-1
cdr3_aa: CASSQEAQTGYEQYF; cdr3_nt: TGCGCCAGCAGCCAAGAGGCCCAGACTGGTTACGAGCAGTACTTC; j_call: TRBJ2-7; d_call: .; clone_size: .; v_call: TRBV4-3
cdr3_aa: CASSLRGLQETQYF; cdr3_nt: TGTGCCAGCAGCTTAAGGGGACTACAAGAGACCCAGTACTTC; j_call: TRBJ2-5; d_call: TRBD2; clone_size: many; v_call: TRBV7-9
cdr3_aa: CSARDSPKTQYF; cdr3_nt: TGCAGTGCCCGGGACTCCCCGAAGACCCAGTACTTC; j_call: TRBJ2-5; d_call: .; clone_size: few; v_call: TRBV20-1
cdr3_aa: CSVEDAGRTYEQYF; cdr3_nt: TGCAGCGTTGAAGATGCGGGACGGACCTACGAGCAGTACTTC; j_call: TRBJ2-7; d_call: .; clone_size: .; v_call: TRBV29-1
cdr3_aa: CASSQEKLRVGETQYF; cdr3_nt: TGTGCCAGCAGCCAAGAAAAGCTACGGGTCGGAGAGACCCAGTACTTC; j_call: TRBJ2-5; d_call: .; clone_size: few; v_call: TRBV4-2
cdr3_aa: CSAASDTEAFF; cdr3_nt: TGCAGTGCTGCCAGCGACACTGAAGCTTTCTTT; j_call: TRBJ1-1; d_call: .; clone_size: few; v_call: TRBV20-1
cdr3_aa: CASSYGNRGRENTEAFF; cdr3_nt: TGTGCCAGCAGTTACGGAAATCGGGGCAGGGAGAACACTGAAGCTTTCTTT; j_call: TRBJ1-1; d_call: .; clone_size: many; v_call: TRBV6-6
cdr3_aa: CASSLTRTGGLYGYTF; cdr3_nt: TGTGCCAGCAGTCTAACGAGGACAGGGGGGTTATATGGCTACACCTTC; j_call: TRBJ1-2; d_call: TRBD1; clone_size: few; v_call: TRBV27
cdr3_aa: CASSVPGSMGLNEQFF; cdr3_nt: TGCGCCAGCAGTGTCCCAGGGTCAATGGGCCTCAATGAGCAGTTCTTC; j_call: TRBJ2-1; d_call: .; clone_size: .; v_call: TRBV5-1
cdr3_aa: CASTRTGVDGYTF; cdr3_nt: TGTGCCAGCACCCGCACAGGGGTTGACGGCTACACCTTC; j_call: TRBJ1-2; d_call: TRBD1; clone_size: .; v_call: TRBV6-6
cdr3_aa: CPSRQPGQGYNEQFF; cdr3_nt: TGTCCCAGCAGACAACCGGGACAGGGCTACAATGAGCAGTTCTTC; j_call: TRBJ2-1; d_call: TRBD1; clone_size: .; v_call: TRBV6-2/TRBV6-3
cdr3_aa: CASSQDGWGANTGELFF; cdr3_nt: TGCGCCAGCAGCCAAGATGGATGGGGGGCAAACACCGGGGAGCTGTTTTTT; j_call: TRBJ2-2; d_call: .; clone_size: few; v_call: TRBV4-1
cdr3_aa: CASSPPNSDLNNSPLHF; cdr3_nt: TGTGCCAGCTCACCACCGAATTCAGATTTGAATAATTCACCCCTCCACTTT; j_call: TRBJ1-6; d_call: .; clone_size: many; v_call: TRBV18
cdr3_aa: CASSFTGDGAKNIQYF; cdr3_nt: TGTGCCAGCAGCTTTACAGGGGATGGGGCCAAAAACATTCAGTACTTC; j_call: TRBJ2-4; d_call: TRBD1; clone_size: many; v_call: TRBV7-2
cdr3_aa: CASSFAPGTSEFSGELFF; cdr3_nt: TGTGCCAGCAGTTTTGCCCCCGGGACTAGCGAATTCTCCGGGGAGCTGTTTTTT; j_call: TRBJ2-2; d_call: TRBD2; clone_size: many; v_call: TRBV12-3/TRBV12-4
cdr3_aa: CASSRVTDPLSSGNTIYF; cdr3_nt: TGCGCCAGCAGCCGGGTCACGGACCCACTCAGCTCTGGAAACACCATATATTTT; j_call: TRBJ1-3; d_call: .; clone_size: many; v_call: TRBV5-1
cdr3_aa: CASSYGGAGANVLTF; cdr3_nt: TGTGCCAGCAGTTACGGTGGAGCTGGGGCCAACGTCCTGACTTTC; j_call: TRBJ2-6; d_call: .; clone_size: .; v_call: TRBV6-5
cdr3_aa: CASSFELRGLETQYF; cdr3_nt: TGCGCCAGCAGCTTCGAACTCAGGGGGCTGGAGACCCAGTACTTC; j_call: TRBJ2-5; d_call: TRBD1; clone_size: few; v_call: TRBV5-1
cdr3_aa: CASSLGEETQYF; cdr3_nt: TGCGCCAGCAGCTTGGGGGAAGAGACCCAGTACTTC; j_call: TRBJ2-5; d_call: .; clone_size: many; v_call: TRBV5-1
cdr3_aa: CASSYSRNTGELFF; cdr3_nt: TGTGCCAGCAGTTACTCGAGGAACACCGGGGAGCTGTTTTTT; j_call: TRBJ2-2; d_call: .; clone_size: few; v_call: TRBV6-2/TRBV6-3
cdr3_aa: CASSQGALAGSYEQYF; cdr3_nt: TGTGCCAGCAGCCAAGGGGCACTAGCGGGCTCCTACGAGCAGTACTTC; j_call: TRBJ2-7; d_call: TRBD2; clone_size: .; v_call: TRBV4-2
cdr3_aa: CAIGLWASGGHPLNTDTQYF; cdr3_nt: TGTGCCATCGGGCTCTGGGCTAGCGGGGGCCACCCGCTCAACACAGATACGCAGTATTTT; j_call: TRBJ2-3; d_call: TRBD2; clone_size: .; v_call: TRBV10-3
cdr3_aa: CASSPLVGGGKNIQYF; cdr3_nt: TGTGCCAGCAGCCCTCTGGTCGGGGGCGGTAAAAACATTCAGTACTTC; j_call: TRBJ2-4; d_call: .; clone_size: .; v_call: TRBV3-1
cdr3_aa: CASRTTRDRHTDTQYF; cdr3_nt: TGTGCCAGCAGGACGACCCGGGACAGACACACAGATACGCAGTATTTT; j_call: TRBJ2-3; d_call: TRBD1; clone_size: few; v_call: TRBV28
cdr3_aa: CSAGRGTYNEQFF; cdr3_nt: TGCAGTGCGGGTCGGGGGACTTACAATGAGCAGTTCTTC; j_call: TRBJ2-1; d_call: .; clone_size: few; v_call: TRBV20-1
cdr3_aa: CASRRGTAPYEQYF; cdr3_nt: TGTGCCAGCAGAAGAGGGACAGCCCCCTACGAGCAGTACTTC; j_call: TRBJ2-7; d_call: TRBD1; clone_size: .; v_call: TRBV6-2/TRBV6-3
cdr3_aa: CASSFWGGTEAFF; cdr3_nt: TGTGCCAGCAGTTTCTGGGGGGGGACTGAAGCTTTCTTT; j_call: TRBJ1-1; d_call: .; clone_size: few; v_call: TRBV12-3/TRBV12-4
cdr3_aa: CASSICGYTF; cdr3_nt: TGCGCCAGCAGTATCTGCGGCTACACCTTC; j_call: TRBJ1-2; d_call: .; clone_size: .; v_call: TRBV4-3
cdr3_aa: CASGRETQYF; cdr3_nt: TGTGCCAGCGGTCGGGAGACCCAGTACTTC; j_call: TRBJ2-5; d_call: .; clone_size: .; v_call: TRBV12-3/TRBV12-4
cdr3_aa: CASSPGPGASGVITDTQYF; cdr3_nt: TGCGCCAGCAGCCCCGGACCCGGCGCGAGCGGGGTGATCACAGATACGCAGTATTTT; j_call: TRBJ2-3; d_call: TRBD2; clone_size: .; v_call: TRBV4-3
cdr3_aa: CASSYGGLAREQYF; cdr3_nt: TGTGCCAGCAGTTATGGAGGACTAGCTCGTGAGCAGTACTTC; j_call: TRBJ2-7; d_call: TRBD2; clone_size: .; v_call: TRBV6-2/TRBV6-3
cdr3_aa: CASSRGADGGAFF; cdr3_nt: TGTGCCAGCAGCCGAGGGGCAGATGGTGGTGCTTTCTTT; j_call: TRBJ1-1; d_call: .; clone_size: many; v_call: TRBV5-6
cdr3_aa: CASSLNPRGAGNTIYF; cdr3_nt: TGTGCCAGCAGCTTAAATCCAAGGGGTGCTGGAAACACCATATATTTT; j_call: TRBJ1-3; d_call: .; clone_size: few; v_call: TRBV7-2
cdr3_aa: CASSGGQDLGYEQYF; cdr3_nt: TGTGCCAGCTCAGGCGGTCAGGACTTGGGTTACGAGCAGTACTTC; j_call: TRBJ2-7; d_call: .; clone_size: few; v_call: TRBV18
cdr3_aa: CASSPTPGHAAFF; cdr3_nt: TGTGCCAGCTCACCTACACCGGGGCACGCTGCTTTCTTT; j_call: TRBJ1-1; d_call: .; clone_size: few; v_call: TRBV18
cdr3_aa: CASSEVRQGGTEAFF; cdr3_nt: TGTGCCAGCAGTGAAGTTAGACAGGGAGGGACTGAAGCTTTCTTT; j_call: TRBJ1-1; d_call: TRBD1; clone_size: many; v_call: TRBV6-1